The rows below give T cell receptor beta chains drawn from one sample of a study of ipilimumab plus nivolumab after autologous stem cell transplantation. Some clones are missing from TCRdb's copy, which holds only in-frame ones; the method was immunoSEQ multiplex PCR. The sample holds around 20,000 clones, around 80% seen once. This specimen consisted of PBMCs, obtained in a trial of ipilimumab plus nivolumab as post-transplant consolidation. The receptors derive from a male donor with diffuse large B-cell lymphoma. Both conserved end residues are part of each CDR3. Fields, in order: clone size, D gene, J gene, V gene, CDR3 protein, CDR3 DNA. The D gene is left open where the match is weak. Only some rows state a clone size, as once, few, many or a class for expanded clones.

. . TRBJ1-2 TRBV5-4 CASSFPSGGQGGGYTF TGTGCCAGCAGCTTCCCCAGCGGTGGGCAGGGCGGTGGCTACACCTTC
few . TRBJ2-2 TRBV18 CASSLVGGPNTGELFF TGTGCCAGCTCCCTCGTCGGGGGACCGAACACCGGGGAGCTGTTTTTT
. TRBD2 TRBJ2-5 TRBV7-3 CASSLRGGEGETQYF TGTGCCAGCAGCTTACGTGGAGGGGAGGGGGAGACCCAGTACTTC
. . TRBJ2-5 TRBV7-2 CASSGGTVQETQYF TGTGCCAGCAGCGGTGGGACGGTACAAGAGACCCAGTACTTC
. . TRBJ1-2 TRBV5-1 CASSLGGGPGYTF TGCGCCAGCAGCCTGGGTGGGGGACCCGGCTACACCTTC
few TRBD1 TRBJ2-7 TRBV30 CAWRGQGGSYEQYF TGTGCCTGGAGGGGACAGGGTGGTTCCTACGAGCAGTACTTC
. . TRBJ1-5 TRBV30 CAWSATDWGNQPQHF TGTGCCTGGAGTGCCACCGACTGGGGGAATCAGCCCCAGCATTTT
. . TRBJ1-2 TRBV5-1 CASSLLSPGNYGYTF TGCGCCAGCAGCTTGCTATCCCCAGGGAACTATGGCTACACCTTC
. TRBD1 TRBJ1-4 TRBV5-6 CASSPGQGRDEKLFF TGTGCCAGCAGCCCGGGACAGGGAAGAGATGAAAAACTGTTTTTT
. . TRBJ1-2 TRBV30 CAWSDSAGALRGYTF TGTGCCTGGAGTGATTCCGCAGGGGCGCTTAGAGGCTACACCTTC
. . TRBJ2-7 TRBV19 CASSTSTGIAYEQYF TGTGCCAGTAGTACCTCAACAGGGATAGCCTACGAGCAGTACTTC
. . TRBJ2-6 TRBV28 CASSRGGWDSGANVLTF TGTGCCAGCAGCCGTGGGGGGTGGGACTCTGGGGCCAACGTCCTGACTTTC
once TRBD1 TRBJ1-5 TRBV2 CASTRDRGFGQPQHF TGTGCCAGCACCCGGGACAGGGGGTTTGGGCAGCCCCAGCATTTT
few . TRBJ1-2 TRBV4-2 CASSQVGSGFNYGYTF TGTGCCAGCAGCCAAGTAGGGTCAGGGTTCAACTATGGCTACACCTTC
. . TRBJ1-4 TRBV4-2 CASSPSLGGIGEKLFF TGTGCCAGCAGCCCCTCGCTGGGGGGGATAGGGGAAAAACTGTTTTTT
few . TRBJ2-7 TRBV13 CASSLRQDHEQYF TGTGCCAGCAGCCTCAGACAGGACCACGAGCAGTACTTC
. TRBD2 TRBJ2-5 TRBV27 CAATVGLDGGVQETQYF TGTGCCGCCACCGTGGGACTAGATGGGGGGGTCCAAGAGACCCAGTACTTC
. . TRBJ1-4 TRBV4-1 CASSRPPGRTNEKLFF TGCGCCAGCAGCCGCCCTCCGGGTCGGACTAATGAAAAACTGTTTTTT
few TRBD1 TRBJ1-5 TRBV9 CASSPGPGTGNNQPQHF TGTGCCAGCAGCCCAGGACCTGGGACAGGGAACAATCAGCCCCAGCATTTT
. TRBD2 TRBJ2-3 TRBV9 CASSVVAGIQTDTQYF TGTGCCAGCAGCGTGGTAGCGGGGATACAAACAGATACGCAGTATTTT
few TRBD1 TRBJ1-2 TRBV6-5 CASSYRPGQGTRGYTF TGTGCCAGCAGTTACAGGCCGGGACAGGGGACGCGGGGCTACACCTTC
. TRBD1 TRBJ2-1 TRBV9 CASTAIAGGGYNEQFF TGTGCCAGCACCGCCATTGCAGGGGGCGGCTACAATGAGCAGTTCTTC
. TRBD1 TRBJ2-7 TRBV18 CASSRDSYEQYF TGTGCCAGCTCCCGGGACAGCTACGAGCAGTACTTC
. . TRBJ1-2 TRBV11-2 CASSFSRDKPTNYGYTF TGTGCCAGCAGCTTTTCCCGCGACAAGCCTACTAACTATGGCTACACCTTC
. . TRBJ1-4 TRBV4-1 CASSQDPRGGNEKLFF TGCGCCAGCAGCCAAGATCCCCGGGGGGGTAATGAAAAACTGTTTTTT
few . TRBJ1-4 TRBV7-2 CASSSLAEGKLFF TGTGCCAGCAGTTCCCTAGCCGAAGGTAAACTGTTTTTT
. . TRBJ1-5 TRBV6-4 CASSDFIQQGFNQPQHF TGTGCCAGCAGTGACTTTATACAACAGGGATTCAATCAGCCCCAGCATTTT
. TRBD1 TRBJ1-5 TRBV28 CASRTGDREDSPQHF TGTGCCAGCAGGACAGGGGACAGGGAGGATTCGCCCCAGCATTTT
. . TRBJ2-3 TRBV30 CAWSVATDTQYF TGTGCCTGGAGTGTTGCCACAGATACGCAGTATTTT
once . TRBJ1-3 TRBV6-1 CASSEGAGRAGNTIYF TGTGCCAGCAGTGAAGGGGCAGGGAGGGCTGGAAACACCATATATTTT
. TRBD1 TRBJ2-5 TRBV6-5 CASSFSGTGVKTQYF TGTGCCAGCAGTTTCTCCGGGACAGGGGTAAAGACCCAGTACTTC
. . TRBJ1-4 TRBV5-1 CASSWGVGNEKLFF TGCGCCAGCAGCTGGGGGGTCGGAAATGAAAAACTGTTTTTT
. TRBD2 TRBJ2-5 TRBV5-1 CASSLGSAGGQKETQYF TGCGCCAGCAGCTTGGGATCAGCGGGGGGGCAGAAGGAGACCCAGTACTTC
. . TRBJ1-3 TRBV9 CASNSLSAGPGNTIYF TGTGCCAGCAACTCGCTCTCGGCAGGTCCTGGAAACACCATATATTTT
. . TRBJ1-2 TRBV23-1 CASSHSQRYHYGYTF TGCGCCAGCAGTCATAGCCAAAGATACCACTATGGCTACACCTTC
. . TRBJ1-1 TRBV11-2 CASSLGVGGEAFF TGTGCCAGCAGCTTAGGGGTTGGGGGTGAAGCTTTCTTT
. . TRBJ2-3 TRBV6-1 CASRQTPGTQYF TGTGCCAGCAGGCAGACCCCGGGTACGCAGTATTTT
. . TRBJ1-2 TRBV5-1 CASSLVPLGTGFNYGYTF TGCGCCAGCAGCTTGGTCCCCCTAGGAACAGGATTTAACTATGGCTACACCTTC
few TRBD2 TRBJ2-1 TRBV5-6 CASSFSGGRTYNEQFF TGTGCCAGCAGCTTTAGCGGGGGGAGGACCTACAATGAGCAGTTCTTC
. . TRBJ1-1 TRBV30 CAWEQGSRNTEAFF TGTGCCTGGGAACAGGGCAGTCGGAACACTGAAGCTTTCTTT
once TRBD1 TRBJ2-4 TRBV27 CASRPFGQGAKNIQYF TGTGCCAGCAGGCCCTTCGGACAGGGGGCCAAAAACATTCAGTACTTC
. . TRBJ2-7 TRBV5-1 CASRARELGEQYF TGCGCCAGCAGAGCCCGGGAGTTGGGTGAGCAGTACTTC
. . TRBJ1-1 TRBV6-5 CASSYSMGVRGAFF TGTGCCAGCAGTTACTCGATGGGTGTCCGCGGGGCTTTCTTT
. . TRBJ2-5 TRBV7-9 CASSFLGRNQETQYF TGTGCCAGCAGCTTCTTGGGACGGAACCAAGAGACCCAGTACTTC
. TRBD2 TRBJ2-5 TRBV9 CASSAEIAGGRETQYF TGTGCCAGCAGCGCCGAGATAGCGGGGGGCCGGGAGACCCAGTACTTC
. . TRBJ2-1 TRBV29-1 CSAGQGPSNEQFF TGCAGCGCCGGGCAGGGACCCAGCAATGAGCAGTTCTTC
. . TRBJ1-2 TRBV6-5 CASSYTVNYGYTF TGTGCCAGCAGTTATACAGTTAACTATGGCTACACCTTC
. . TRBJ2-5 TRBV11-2 CASSLAFSGETQYF TGTGCCAGCAGCTTAGCTTTTTCGGGAGAGACCCAGTACTTC
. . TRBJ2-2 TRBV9 CASSLNHGARAGELFF TGTGCCAGCAGCCTAAACCACGGGGCCCGGGCCGGGGAGCTGTTTTTT
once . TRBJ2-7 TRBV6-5 CASRKGGSSDEQYF TGTGCCAGCAGGAAGGGGGGATCAAGCGACGAGCAGTACTTC
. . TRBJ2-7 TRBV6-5 CASSYSLDGHEQYF TGTGCCAGCAGTTACTCGTTAGATGGCCACGAGCAGTACTTC
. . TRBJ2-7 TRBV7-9 CASSLFGDEQYF TGTGCCAGCAGCTTATTCGGGGACGAGCAGTACTTC
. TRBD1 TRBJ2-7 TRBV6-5 CASSYYGTGGGEQYF TGTGCCAGCAGTTACTACGGGACAGGGGGGGGCGAGCAGTACTTC